The 5 T cell receptor beta chains given below trace back to one sample, sequenced in a study of blood T cell repertoires in COVID-19. Clones were sequenced by immunoSEQ multiplex PCR, and TCRdb holds only the in-frame ones, with some missing. In the table there are about 39,000 clones, 80% to 90% of which are singletons. The sequencing input was peripheral blood. These receptors all stem from a man aged 45-65 years with active or convalescent COVID-19.

The chain links TRBV27 to TRBJ1-4; D not certain. The CDR3 is made up of 14 amino acids. V dropped 6 bases and J dropped 0 bases, with 8 bases sitting between them. Germline V gives CDR1 MNHEY, CDR2 SMNVEV (reference sequence). The CDR3 nucleotides read TGTGCCAGCAGAAGACTTGCAACTAATGAAAAACTGTTTTTT. Its translation: CASRRLATNEKLFF.

This sequence joins TRBV29-1 and TRBJ2-3; TRBD2 aligns across 10 bases. The junction had 15 bases not matched to a gene; V was cut back by 6 bases and J by 3 bases. This CDR3 has 17 amino acids. The germline CDR1 and CDR2 sequences are SQVTM and ANQGSEA. CDR3 nucleotides: TGCAGCGTCCTGTCGCAGACTAGCGGGTATTGGACAGATACGCAGTATTTT. Residues: CSVLSQTSGYWTDTQYF.

The chain couples TRBV9 to TRBJ2-3, with TRBD2 matching over 10 bases. Germline lookup yields CDR1 SGDLS and CDR2 YYNGEE. J gave up 6 bases and V 3 bases, and 7 bases lay outside the gene matches. The length of the CDR3 is 15 residues. The DNA of the CDR3 is TGTGCCAGCAGCGCCCTTCTAGCGGGGGCGGATACGCAGTATTTT. Translated, it gives CASSALLAGADTQYF.

V is TRBV29-1 and J is TRBJ2-1, with TRBD2 as a possible D gene (7 bases). The CDR3 extends over 11 amino acids. Trimming stripped 7 bases from V and 11 bases from J, with 15 bases between. CDR1 is SQVTM and CDR2 is ANQGSEA in the germline V gene. The CDR3 loop reads CSGGGAGKQFF. Here the CDR3 DNA reads TGCAGCGGAGGGGGGGCTGGAAAGCAGTTCTTC.

The chain has TRBV6-5 and TRBJ2-3; D gene unclear. This CDR3 has 13 amino acids. The germline V gene has CDR1 MNHEY and CDR2 SVGAGI. V was clipped by 2 bases and J by 4 bases, with 7 bases between them. The CDR3 nucleotides read TGTGCCAGCAGTTACATTTCCTCAGATACGCAGTATTTT. Amino acids: CASSYISSDTQYF.